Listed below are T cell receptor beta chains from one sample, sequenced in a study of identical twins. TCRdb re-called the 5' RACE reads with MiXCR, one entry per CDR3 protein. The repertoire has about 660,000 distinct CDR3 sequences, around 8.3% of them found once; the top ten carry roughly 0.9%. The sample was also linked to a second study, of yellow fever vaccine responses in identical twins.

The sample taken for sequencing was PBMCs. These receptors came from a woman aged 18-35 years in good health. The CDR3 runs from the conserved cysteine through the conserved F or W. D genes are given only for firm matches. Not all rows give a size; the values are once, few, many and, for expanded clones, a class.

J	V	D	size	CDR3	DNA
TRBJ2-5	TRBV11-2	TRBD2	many	CASSTSGQRETQYF	TGTGCCAGCAGCACTAGCGGCCAGCGCGAGACCCAGTACTTC
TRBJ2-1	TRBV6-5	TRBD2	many	CASSYGPSGGSKHEQFF	TGTGCCAGCAGTTACGGGCCTAGCGGGGGCTCAAAACATGAGCAGTTCTTC
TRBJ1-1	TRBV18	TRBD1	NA	CASSPGQEAEAFF	TGTGCCAGCTCACCGGGACAGGAGGCTGAAGCTTTCTTT
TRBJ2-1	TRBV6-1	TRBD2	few	CATSGRNSYNEQFF	TGTGCCACCAGCGGGAGGAACTCCTACAATGAGCAGTTCTTC
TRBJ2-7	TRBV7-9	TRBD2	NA	CASSLTGTSSEQYF	TGTGCCAGCAGCTTGACCGGGACTAGTTCCGAGCAGTACTTC
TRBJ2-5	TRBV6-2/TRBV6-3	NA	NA	CASSYSSYRDLETQYF	TGTGCCAGCAGTTACTCGAGTTACCGGGATTTGGAGACCCAGTACTTC
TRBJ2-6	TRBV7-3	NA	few	CASSLDPVGANVLTF	TGTGCCAGCAGCTTAGACCCGGTAGGGGCCAACGTCCTGACTTTC
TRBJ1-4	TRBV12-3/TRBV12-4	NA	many	CASSLEAAATNEKLFF	TGTGCCAGCAGTTTGGAGGCAGCAGCAACTAATGAAAAACTGTTTTTT
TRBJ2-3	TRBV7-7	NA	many	CASSPSTREAQYF	TGTGCTAGCAGCCCATCCACTAGGGAGGCGCAGTATTTT
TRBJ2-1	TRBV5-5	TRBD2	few	CASSLGTSFGTYNEQFF	TGTGCCAGCAGCTTGGGGACTAGTTTCGGCACCTACAATGAGCAGTTCTTC
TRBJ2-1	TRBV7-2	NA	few	CASAQDLARGREEQFF	TGTGCCAGCGCTCAGGACCTAGCCCGGGGAAGAGAGGAGCAGTTCTTC
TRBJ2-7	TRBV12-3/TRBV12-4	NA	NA	CASSFNQASSYEQYF	TGTGCCAGCAGTTTTAATCAGGCCAGCTCCTACGAGCAGTACTTC
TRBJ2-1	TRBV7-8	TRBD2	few	CASSLGTRLAGESYNEQFF	TGTGCCAGCAGCTTAGGGACGCGACTAGCGGGGGAATCCTACAATGAGCAGTTCTTC
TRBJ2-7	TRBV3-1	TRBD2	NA	CASSPSGKSSYEQYF	TGTGCCAGCAGCCCTAGCGGGAAGAGCTCCTACGAGCAGTACTTC
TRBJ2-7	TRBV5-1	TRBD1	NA	CASRTGTVGDEQYF	TGCGCCAGCAGAACCGGGACAGTTGGGGACGAGCAGTACTTC
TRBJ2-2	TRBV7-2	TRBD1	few	CASSPPTGITGELFF	TGTGCCAGCAGCCCCCCGACAGGGATAACCGGGGAGCTGTTTTTT
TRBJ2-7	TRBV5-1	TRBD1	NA	CASSYQGAGEQYF	TGCGCCAGCAGCTACCAGGGGGCGGGAGAGCAGTACTTC
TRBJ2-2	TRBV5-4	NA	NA	CASSLATGLTGELFF	TGTGCCAGCAGCTTGGCAACAGGGCTCACCGGGGAGCTGTTTTTT
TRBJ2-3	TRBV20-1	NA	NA	CSALTRDTQYF	TGCAGTGCTCTGACCCGGGATACGCAGTATTTT
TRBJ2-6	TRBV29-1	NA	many	CSVEDATRPGANVLTF	TGCAGCGTTGAAGATGCGACTCGACCGGGGGCCAACGTCCTGACTTTC
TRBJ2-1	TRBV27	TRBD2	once	CASRELAGRNEQFF	TGTGCCAGCAGGGAACTAGCGGGAAGGAATGAGCAGTTCTTC
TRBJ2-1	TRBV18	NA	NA	CASNLGEGYNEQFF	TGTGCCAGCAACCTAGGCGAGGGTTACAATGAGCAGTTCTTC
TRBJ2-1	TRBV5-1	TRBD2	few	CASSFLRTSGADYYNEQFF	TGCGCCAGCAGCTTCCTCCGGACTAGCGGGGCTGACTACTACAATGAGCAGTTCTTC
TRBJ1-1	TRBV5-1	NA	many	CASSPGAGLMNTEAFF	TGCGCCAGCAGCCCCGGGGCAGGGCTTATGAACACTGAAGCTTTCTTT
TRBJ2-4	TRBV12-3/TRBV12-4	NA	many	CASSLQGMPMQNIQYF	TGTGCCAGCAGTTTACAGGGCATGCCGATGCAAAACATTCAGTACTTC
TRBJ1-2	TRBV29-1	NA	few	CSVEVSGQRGVALSYTF	TGCAGCGTTGAAGTCTCGGGTCAACGGGGGGTGGCGTTAAGCTACACCTTC
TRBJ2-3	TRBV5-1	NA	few	CASSPSSRSTDTQYF	TGCGCCAGCAGCCCTTCTAGCCGGAGCACAGATACGCAGTATTTT
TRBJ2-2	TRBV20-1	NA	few	CSARRGTGELFF	TGCAGTGCTAGACGGGGCACCGGGGAGCTGTTTTTT
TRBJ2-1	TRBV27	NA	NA	CASRSWEVNEQFF	TGTGCCAGCCGGAGCTGGGAAGTCAATGAGCAGTTCTTC
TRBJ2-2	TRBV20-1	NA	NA	CSGQRPNTGELFF	TGCAGTGGTCAGCGGCCGAACACCGGGGAGCTGTTTTTT
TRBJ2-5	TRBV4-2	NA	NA	CASSQEGSWETQYF	TGTGCCAGCAGCCAAGAAGGGTCCTGGGAGACCCAGTACTTC
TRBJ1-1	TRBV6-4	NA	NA	CASSDGGGTEAFF	TGTGCCAGCAGTGATGGGGGCGGCACTGAAGCTTTCTTT
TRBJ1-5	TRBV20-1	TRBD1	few	CSRQGRGDQPQHF	TGCAGCCGACAGGGGAGGGGAGATCAGCCCCAGCATTTT
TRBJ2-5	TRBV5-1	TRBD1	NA	CASSFGGTGVQETQYF	TGCGCCAGCAGCTTCGGCGGGACAGGGGTGCAAGAGACCCAGTACTTC
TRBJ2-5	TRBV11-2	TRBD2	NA	CASSFSASGGRETQYF	TGTGCCAGCAGCTTTTCGGCTAGCGGGGGCCGGGAGACCCAGTACTTC
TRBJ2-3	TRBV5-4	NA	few	CASSMVSPGTDTQYF	TGTGCCAGCAGCATGGTGTCCCCAGGTACAGATACGCAGTATTTT
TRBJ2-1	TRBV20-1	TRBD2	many	CSADRGASGRDEQFF	TGCAGTGCCGACCGGGGGGCTAGCGGGAGGGATGAGCAGTTCTTC
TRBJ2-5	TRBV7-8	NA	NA	CASSFHRLGRQQETQYF	TGTGCCAGCAGCTTCCATCGGCTCGGGAGACAACAAGAGACCCAGTACTTC